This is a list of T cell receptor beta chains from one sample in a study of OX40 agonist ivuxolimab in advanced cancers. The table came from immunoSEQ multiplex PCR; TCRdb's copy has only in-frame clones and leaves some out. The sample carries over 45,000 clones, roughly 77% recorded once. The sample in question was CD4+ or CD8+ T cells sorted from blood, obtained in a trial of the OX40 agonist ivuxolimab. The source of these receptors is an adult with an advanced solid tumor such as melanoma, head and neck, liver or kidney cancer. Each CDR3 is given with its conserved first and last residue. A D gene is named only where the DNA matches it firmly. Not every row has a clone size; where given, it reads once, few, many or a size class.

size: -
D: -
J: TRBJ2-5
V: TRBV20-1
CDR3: CSAPFMETQYF
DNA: TGCAGTGCCCCTTTCATGGAGACCCAGTACTTC

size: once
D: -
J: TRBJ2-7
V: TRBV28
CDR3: CASTSGQDHYEQYF
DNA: TGTGCCAGCACGTCGGGCCAGGACCACTACGAGCAGTACTTC

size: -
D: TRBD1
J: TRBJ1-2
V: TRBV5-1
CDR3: CASSLGGTGYGYTF
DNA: TGCGCCAGCAGCTTGGGGGGGACAGGCTATGGCTACACCTTC

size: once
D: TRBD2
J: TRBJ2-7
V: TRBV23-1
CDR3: CASSHTTRTSGSEQYF
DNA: TGCGCCAGCAGTCATACCACCAGGACTAGCGGGAGCGAGCAGTACTTC

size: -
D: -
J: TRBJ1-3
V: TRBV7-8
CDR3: CASSSTGNSGNTIYF
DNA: TGTGCCAGCAGCTCCACAGGAAACTCTGGAAACACCATATATTTT

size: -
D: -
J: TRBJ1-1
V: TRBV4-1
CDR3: CASSQSGTVYTEAFF
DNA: TGCGCCAGCAGCCAATCCGGGACTGTCTACACTGAAGCTTTCTTT

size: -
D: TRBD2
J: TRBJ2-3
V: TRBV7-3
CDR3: CASSLMGASGSTDTQYF
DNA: TGTGCCAGCAGCTTAATGGGTGCTAGCGGGAGCACAGATACGCAGTATTTT

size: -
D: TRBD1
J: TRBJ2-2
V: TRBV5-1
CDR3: CASSSEDRVSGELFF
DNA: TGCGCCAGCAGCTCAGAGGACAGGGTATCCGGGGAGCTGTTTTTT

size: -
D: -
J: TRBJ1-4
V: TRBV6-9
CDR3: CASSLQATNEKLFF
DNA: TGTGCCAGCAGTCTGCAAGCAACTAATGAAAAACTGTTTTTT

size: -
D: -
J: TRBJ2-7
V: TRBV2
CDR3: CASSRRTEYNEQYF
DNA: TGTGCCAGCAGTAGGAGGACCGAGTATAACGAGCAGTACTTC

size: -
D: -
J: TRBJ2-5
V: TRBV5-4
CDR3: CASSLYVAQETQYF
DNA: TGTGCCAGCAGCTTGTACGTCGCCCAAGAGACCCAGTACTTC